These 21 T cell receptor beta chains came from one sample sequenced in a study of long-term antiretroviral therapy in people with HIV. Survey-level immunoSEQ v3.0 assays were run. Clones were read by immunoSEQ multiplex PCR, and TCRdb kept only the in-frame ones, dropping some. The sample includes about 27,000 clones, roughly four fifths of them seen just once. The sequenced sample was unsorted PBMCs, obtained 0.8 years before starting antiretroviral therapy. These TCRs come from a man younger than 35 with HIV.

The CDR3 nucleotides read TGTGCCAGCAGCTGGGGGACTAGCGGGATCTACAATGAGCAGTTCTTC. It is translated as CASSWGTSGIYNEQFF. This chain joins TRBV5-6 and TRBJ2-1; TRBD2 aligns across 13 bases. With 3 bases clipped from V and 3 bases from J, the junction kept 3 bases outside the gene matches. Germline lookup yields CDR1 SGHDT and CDR2 YYEEEE. The CDR3 covers 16 residues.

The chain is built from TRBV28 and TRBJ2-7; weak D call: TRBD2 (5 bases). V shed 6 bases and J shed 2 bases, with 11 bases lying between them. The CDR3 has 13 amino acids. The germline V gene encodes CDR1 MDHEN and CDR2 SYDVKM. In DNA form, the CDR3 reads TGTGCCAGCAGAATGAGCGGCCCCTACGAGCAGTACTTC. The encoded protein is CASRMSGPYEQYF.

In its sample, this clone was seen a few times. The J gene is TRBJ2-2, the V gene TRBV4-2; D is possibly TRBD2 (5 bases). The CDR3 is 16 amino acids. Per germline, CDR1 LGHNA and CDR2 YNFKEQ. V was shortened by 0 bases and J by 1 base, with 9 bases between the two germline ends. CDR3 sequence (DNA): TGTGCCAGCAGCCAAGATTCCGGACTGAACACCGGGGAGCTGTTTTTT. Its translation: CASSQDSGLNTGELFF.

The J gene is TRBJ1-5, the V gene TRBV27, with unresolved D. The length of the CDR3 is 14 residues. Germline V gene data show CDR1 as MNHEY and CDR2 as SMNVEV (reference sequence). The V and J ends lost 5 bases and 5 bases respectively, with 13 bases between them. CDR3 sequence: CASSPFGDHQPQHF. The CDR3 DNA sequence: TGTGCCAGCAGTCCCTTCGGGGATCATCAGCCCCAGCATTTT.

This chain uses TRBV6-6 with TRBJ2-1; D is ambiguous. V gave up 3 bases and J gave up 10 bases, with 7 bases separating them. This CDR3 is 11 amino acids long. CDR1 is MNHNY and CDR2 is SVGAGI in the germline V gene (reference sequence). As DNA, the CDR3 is TGTGCCAGCAGTTATCGGAGCGAGCAGTTCTTC. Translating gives CASSYRSEQFF.

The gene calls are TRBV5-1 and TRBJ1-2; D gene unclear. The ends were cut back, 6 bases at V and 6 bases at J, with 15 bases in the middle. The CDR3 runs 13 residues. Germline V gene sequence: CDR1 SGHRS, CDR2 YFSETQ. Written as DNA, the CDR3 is TGCGCCAGCAATACTCTGGCCGGGGATGGCTACACCTTC. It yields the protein CASNTLAGDGYTF. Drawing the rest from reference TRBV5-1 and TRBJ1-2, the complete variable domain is KAGVTQTPRYLIKTRGQQVTLSCSPISGHRSVSWYQQTPGQGLQFLFEYFSETQRNKGNFPGRFSGRQFSNSRSEMNVSTLELGDSALYLCASNTLAGDGYTFGSGTRLTVV.

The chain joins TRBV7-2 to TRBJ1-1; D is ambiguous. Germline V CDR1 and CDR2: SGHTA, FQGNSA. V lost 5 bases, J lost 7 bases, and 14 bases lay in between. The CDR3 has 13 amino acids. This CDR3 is CASSLQVVSEAFF. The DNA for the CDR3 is TGTGCCAGCAGCCTCCAGGTGGTAAGTGAAGCTTTCTTT.

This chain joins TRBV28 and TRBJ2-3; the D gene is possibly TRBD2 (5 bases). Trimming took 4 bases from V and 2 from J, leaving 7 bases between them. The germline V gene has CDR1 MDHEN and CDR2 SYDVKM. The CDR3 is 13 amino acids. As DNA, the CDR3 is TGTGCCAGCAGTTCCGGGGTCACAGATACGCAGTATTTT. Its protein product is CASSSGVTDTQYF.

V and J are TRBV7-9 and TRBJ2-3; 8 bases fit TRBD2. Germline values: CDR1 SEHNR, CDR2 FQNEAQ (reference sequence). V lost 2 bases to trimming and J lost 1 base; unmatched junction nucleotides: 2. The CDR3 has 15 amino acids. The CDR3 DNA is TGTGCCAGCAGCTTAACGGGGGGGGGCACAGATACGCAGTATTTT. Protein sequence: CASSLTGGGTDTQYF.

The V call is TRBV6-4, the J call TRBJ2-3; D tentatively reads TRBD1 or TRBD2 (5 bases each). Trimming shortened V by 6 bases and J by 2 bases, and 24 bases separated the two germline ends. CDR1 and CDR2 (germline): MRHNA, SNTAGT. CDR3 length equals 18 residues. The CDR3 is CASSKRGSGRSFTDTQYF. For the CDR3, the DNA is TGTGCCAGCAGCAAACGGGGCTCCGGGCGGAGTTTCACAGATACGCAGTATTTT.

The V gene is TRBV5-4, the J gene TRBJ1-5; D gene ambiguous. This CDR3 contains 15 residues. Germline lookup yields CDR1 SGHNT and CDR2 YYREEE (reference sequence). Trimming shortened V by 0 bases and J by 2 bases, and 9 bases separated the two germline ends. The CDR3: CASSLGGSRNQPQHF. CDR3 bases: TGTGCCAGCAGCTTGGGAGGTAGCCGCAATCAGCCCCAGCATTTT.

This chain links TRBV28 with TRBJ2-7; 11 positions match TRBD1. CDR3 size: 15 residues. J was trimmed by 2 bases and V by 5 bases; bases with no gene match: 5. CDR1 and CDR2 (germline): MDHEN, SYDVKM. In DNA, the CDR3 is TGTGCCAGCAGTCAGCCGGGACAGGGGGCCTACGAGCAGTACTTC. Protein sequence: CASSQPGQGAYEQYF. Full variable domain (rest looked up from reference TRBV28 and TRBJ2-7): DVKVTQSSRYLVKRTGEKVFLECVQDMDHENMFWYRQDPGLGLRLIYFSYDVKMKEKGDIPEGYSVSREKKERFSLILESASTNQTSMYLCASSQPGQGAYEQYFGPGTRLTVT.

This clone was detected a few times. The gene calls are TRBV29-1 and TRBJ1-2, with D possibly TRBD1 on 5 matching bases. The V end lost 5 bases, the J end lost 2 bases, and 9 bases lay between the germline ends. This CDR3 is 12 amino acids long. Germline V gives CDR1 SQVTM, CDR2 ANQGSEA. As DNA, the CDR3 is TGCAGCGTTCAGGGTTTCAACTATGGCTACACCTTC. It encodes CSVQGFNYGYTF.

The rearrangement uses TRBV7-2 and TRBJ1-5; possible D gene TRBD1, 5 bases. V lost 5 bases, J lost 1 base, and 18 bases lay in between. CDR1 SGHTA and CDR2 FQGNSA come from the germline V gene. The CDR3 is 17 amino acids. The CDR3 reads CASSPGWGKSSNQPQHF. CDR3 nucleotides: TGTGCCAGCAGCCCGGGATGGGGGAAGTCGAGCAATCAGCCCCAGCATTTT.

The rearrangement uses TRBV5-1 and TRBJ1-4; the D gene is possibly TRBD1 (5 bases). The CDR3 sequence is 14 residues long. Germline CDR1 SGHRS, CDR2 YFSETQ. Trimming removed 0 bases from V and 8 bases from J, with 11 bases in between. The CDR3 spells CASSLATGREKLFF. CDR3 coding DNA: TGCGCCAGCAGCTTGGCAACAGGACGGGAAAAACTGTTTTTT. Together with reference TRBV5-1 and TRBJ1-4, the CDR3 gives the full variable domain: KAGVTQTPRYLIKTRGQQVTLSCSPISGHRSVSWYQQTPGQGLQFLFEYFSETQRNKGNFPGRFSGRQFSNSRSEMNVSTLELGDSALYLCASSLATGREKLFFGSGTQLSVL.

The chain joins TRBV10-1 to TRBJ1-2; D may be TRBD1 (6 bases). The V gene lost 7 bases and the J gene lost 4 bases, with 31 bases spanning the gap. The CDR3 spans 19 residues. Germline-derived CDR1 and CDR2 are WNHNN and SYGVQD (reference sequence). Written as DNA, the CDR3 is TGCGCCAGCACCCCCATCGGGGCAGGGGTTGGGATACTGTCCTATGGCTACACCTTC. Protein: CASTPIGAGVGILSYGYTF.

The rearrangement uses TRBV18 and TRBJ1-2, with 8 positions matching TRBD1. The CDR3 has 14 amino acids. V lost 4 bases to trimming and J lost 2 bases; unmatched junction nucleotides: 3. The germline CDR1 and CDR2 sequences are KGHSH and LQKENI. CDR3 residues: CASSRRDRNYGYTF. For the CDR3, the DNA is TGTGCCAGCTCACGCCGGGACAGGAACTATGGCTACACCTTC.

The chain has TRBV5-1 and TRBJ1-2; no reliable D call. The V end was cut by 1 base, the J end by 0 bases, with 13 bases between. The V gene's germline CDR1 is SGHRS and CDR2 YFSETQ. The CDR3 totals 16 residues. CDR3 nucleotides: TGCGCCAGCAGCTTGAATCTCGCAGGACCTAACTATGGCTACACCTTC. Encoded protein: CASSLNLAGPNYGYTF. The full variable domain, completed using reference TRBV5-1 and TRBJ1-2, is KAGVTQTPRYLIKTRGQQVTLSCSPISGHRSVSWYQQTPGQGLQFLFEYFSETQRNKGNFPGRFSGRQFSNSRSEMNVSTLELGDSALYLCASSLNLAGPNYGYTFGSGTRLTVV.

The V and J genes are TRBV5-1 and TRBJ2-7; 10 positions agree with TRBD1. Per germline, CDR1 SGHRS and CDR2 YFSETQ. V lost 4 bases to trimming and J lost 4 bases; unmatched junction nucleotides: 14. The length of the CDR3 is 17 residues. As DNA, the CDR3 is TGCGCCAGCAGCCCGCGGGCCGGGACAGGGGTGAGTTACGAGCAGTACTTC. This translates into CASSPRAGTGVSYEQYF.

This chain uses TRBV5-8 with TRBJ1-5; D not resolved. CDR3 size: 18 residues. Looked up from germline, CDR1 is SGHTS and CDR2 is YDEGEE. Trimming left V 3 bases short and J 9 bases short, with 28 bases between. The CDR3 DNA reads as TGTGCCAGCAGCTCGCCCACCAGCCTAGACTTCGGAATCGTGCCCCAGCATTTT. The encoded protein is CASSSPTSLDFGIVPQHF.

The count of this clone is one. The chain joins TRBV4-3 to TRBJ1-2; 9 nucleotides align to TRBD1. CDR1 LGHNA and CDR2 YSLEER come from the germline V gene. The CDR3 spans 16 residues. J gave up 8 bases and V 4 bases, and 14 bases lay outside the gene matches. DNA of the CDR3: TGCGCCAGCAGCCGGGCCAGGACAGGGGAAATAGGGGGCTACACCTTC. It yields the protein CASSRARTGEIGGYTF.